These 3 T cell receptor beta chains came from one sample sequenced in a study of cytomegalovirus exposure and HLA in healthy donors. Use of 60 Vbeta and 13 Jbeta primers characterized the PCR. The method was immunoSEQ multiplex PCR; TCRdb's version includes in-frame clones alone and lacks a portion of them. The listing contains roughly 76,000 clones. Material: PBMCs. Receptors originate from a female donor in good health and CMV-seropositive.

The gene calls are TRBV18 and TRBJ1-1; 7 bases match TRBD1. The germline V gene encodes CDR1 KGHSH and CDR2 LQKENI. The CDR3 loop spans 14 amino acids. V was pared by 6 bases and J by 7 bases, with 11 bases of the junction left unmatched. CDR3 sequence reads: CASSAETGIIEAFF. Here the CDR3 DNA reads TGTGCCAGCTCGGCCGAGACAGGGATTATTGAAGCTTTCTTT.

V is TRBV5-1 and J is TRBJ2-7; the D gene is possibly TRBD2 (7 bases). Trimming took off 4 bases at V and 4 bases at J, with 18 bases between the two ends. CDR3 length: 15 amino acids. Germline V gives CDR1 SGHRS, CDR2 YFSETQ. Here the CDR3 DNA reads TGCGCCAGCAGCCCCGGGACACCCGGGGGGTACGAGCAGTACTTC. It yields the protein CASSPGTPGGYEQYF.

The chain is built from TRBV7-9 and TRBJ2-7, with D maybe TRBD1 (6 bases). Looked up from germline, CDR1 is SEHNR and CDR2 is FQNEAQ (reference sequence). This CDR3 has 15 amino acids. V was pared by 3 bases and J by 5 bases, with 17 bases between. The DNA for the CDR3 is TGTGCCAGCAGCTTTACCGACAGGTTAGGCCACGAGCAGTACTTC. Protein: CASSFTDRLGHEQYF.